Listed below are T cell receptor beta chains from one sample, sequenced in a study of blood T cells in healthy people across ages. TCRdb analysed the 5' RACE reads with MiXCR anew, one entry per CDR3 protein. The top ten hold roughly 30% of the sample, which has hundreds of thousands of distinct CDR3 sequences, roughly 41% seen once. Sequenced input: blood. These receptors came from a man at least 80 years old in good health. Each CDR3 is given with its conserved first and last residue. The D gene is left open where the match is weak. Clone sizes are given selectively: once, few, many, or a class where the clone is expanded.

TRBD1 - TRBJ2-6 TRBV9 TGTGCCAGCAGCAAGGACAGGGGTGCTGGGGCCAACGTCCTGACTTTC CASSKDRGAGANVLTF
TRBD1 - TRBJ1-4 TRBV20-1 TGCAGTGCTAGAGGACACAGGGGGAAAGAAAAACTGTTTTTT CSARGHRGKEKLFF
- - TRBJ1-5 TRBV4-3 TGCGCCTGCAGCCAAGAATGGATTCCCGGAGGGGGGACGAGGAATCAGCCCCAGCATTTT CACSQEWIPGGGTRNQPQHF
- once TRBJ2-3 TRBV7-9 TGTGCCAGCAGCTTAGGGAGCCAAGCACTCGAAGCAGCCACAGATACGCAGTATTTT CASSLGSQALEAATDTQYF
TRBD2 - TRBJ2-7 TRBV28 TGTGCCAGCAGTCTACTTACCGGGACTAGCGGGAGTAGGGTAACCTACGAGCAGTACTTC CASSLLTGTSGSRVTYEQYF
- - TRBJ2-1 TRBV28 TGTGCCAGCAGTTTTCTCGGACAGTACAATGAGCAGTTCTTC CASSFLGQYNEQFF
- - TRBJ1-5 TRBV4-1 TGCGCCAGCAGCCTCTATTTAACGGTTGACGTCTTCAATCAGCCCCAGCATTTT CASSLYLTVDVFNQPQHF
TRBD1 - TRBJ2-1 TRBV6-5 TGTGCCAGCAGTAGCCGGGACAGGGGGCTTGGTGAGCAGTTCTTC CASSSRDRGLGEQFF
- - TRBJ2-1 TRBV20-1 TGCAGTACCTCACAAAGACTTCCAGGTGCCCAGTTCTTC CSTSQRLPGAQFF
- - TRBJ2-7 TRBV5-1 TGCGCCAGCAGCTTGGTGTCCGGGAGCGCCACCTACGAGCAGTACTTC CASSLVSGSATYEQYF
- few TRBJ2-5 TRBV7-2 TGTGCCAGCAGCTTAGGCTGGCGGAGGGAGACCCAGTACTTC CASSLGWRRETQYF
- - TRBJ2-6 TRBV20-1 TGCAGTGCTAGAGTAAACCTACAGGACTCTGGGGCCAACGTCCTGACTTTC CSARVNLQDSGANVLTF
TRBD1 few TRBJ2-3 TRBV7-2 TGTGCCAGCAGCCACCGGACAGGCCCCACAGATACGCAGTATTTT CASSHRTGPTDTQYF
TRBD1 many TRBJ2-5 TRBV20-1 TGCAGTGCTAGAGTAGGGGGACAGGGTCGAGAGACCCAGTACTTC CSARVGGQGRETQYF
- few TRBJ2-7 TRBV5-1 TGCGCCAGCAGCTTCCAGGGACTCGACGAGCAGTACTTC CASSFQGLDEQYF
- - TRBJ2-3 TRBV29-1 TGCAGCGCCCAAAGGGGGAACACAGATACGCAGTATTTT CSAQRGNTDTQYF
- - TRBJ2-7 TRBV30 TGTGCCTGGAGTGTCGGACCGAGTCGCGAGCAGTACTTC CAWSVGPSREQYF
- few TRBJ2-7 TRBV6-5 TGTGCCAGCAGACCAGACTACGGAGAGCTCTACGAGCAGTACTTC CASRPDYGELYEQYF
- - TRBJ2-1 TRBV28 TGTGCCAGCAGTTCAGACCTTGGGGTTGGGGGAAATGAGCAGTTCTTC CASSSDLGVGGNEQFF
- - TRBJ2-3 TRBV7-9 TGTGCCAGCAGCCTTCAACGGGATACGCAGTATTTT CASSLQRDTQYF
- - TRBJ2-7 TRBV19 TGTGCCAGCTCCGGGACTCACTCCTACGAGCAGTACTTC CASSGTHSYEQYF
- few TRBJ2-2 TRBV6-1 TGTGCCACCGCCGGGGCGAACACCGGGGAGCTGTTTTTT CATAGANTGELFF
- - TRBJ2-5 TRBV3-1 TGTGCCAGCAGCAACGGGAAGACCCAGTACTTC CASSNGKTQYF
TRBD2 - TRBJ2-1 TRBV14 TGTGCCAGCAGCCTTAGCGGGAGAATATACAATGAGCAGTTCTTC CASSLSGRIYNEQFF
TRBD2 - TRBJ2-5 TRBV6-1 TGTGCCAGCGTCGCAGGGAGAACGGGGGGTCCTCAAGAGACCCAGTACTTC CASVAGRTGGPQETQYF
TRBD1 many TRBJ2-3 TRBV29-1 TGCAGCGTACAGGGGATTGGTACAGATACGCAGTATTTT CSVQGIGTDTQYF
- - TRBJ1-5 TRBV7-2 TGTGCCAGCAGCTTAAGGGGTTACAATCAGCCCCAGCATTTT CASSLRGYNQPQHF
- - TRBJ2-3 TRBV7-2 TGTGCCAGCAGCCGGGCATATCCTAGCGCAGATACGCAGTATTTT CASSRAYPSADTQYF
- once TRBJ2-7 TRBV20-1 TGCAGTGCTGTAACAGATGGCTCCGACGAGCAGTACTTC CSAVTDGSDEQYF
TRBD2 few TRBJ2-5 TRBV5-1 TGCGCCAGCAGCCCCCGAGCGGGGGAAGAGACCCAGTACTTC CASSPRAGEETQYF
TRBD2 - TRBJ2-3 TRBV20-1 TGCAGTGCTGGGCAAACTAGCGGGGGCGCGAGTACAGATACGCAGTATTTT CSAGQTSGGASTDTQYF
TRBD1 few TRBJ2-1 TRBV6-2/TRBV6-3 TGTGCCAGCAGCCGCACAGGGGATGAGCAGTTCTTC CASSRTGDEQFF
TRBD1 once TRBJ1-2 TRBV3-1 TGTGCCAGCAGCCGACAGGGGAGGGAAAATGGCTACACCTTC CASSRQGRENGYTF
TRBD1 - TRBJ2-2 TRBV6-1 TGTGCCAGCAGAGCGACTGGGACAGGGGGGATAGGGAACACCGGGGAGCTGTTTTTT CASRATGTGGIGNTGELFF
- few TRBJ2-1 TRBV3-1 TGTGCCAGCAGCGCAATAGCAGGCGATGAGCAGTTCTTC CASSAIAGDEQFF
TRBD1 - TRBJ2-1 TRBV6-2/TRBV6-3 TGTGACAGCAGAACCGGGACAGGGGAGTATGAGCAGTTCTTC CDSRTGTGEYEQFF
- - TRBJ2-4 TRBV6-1 TGTGCCAGCAGTGAACAGGAAAAAAACATTCAGTACTTC CASSEQEKNIQYF
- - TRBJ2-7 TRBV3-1 TGTGCCAGCAGCCAAGACCCCCTGACAGGCAATCCCTACGAGCAGTACTTC CASSQDPLTGNPYEQYF
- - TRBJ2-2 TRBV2 TGTGCCAGCACAGGGACGGGGGTATCGGCCGGGGAGCTGTTTTTT CASTGTGVSAGELFF
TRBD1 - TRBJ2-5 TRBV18 TGTGCCAGCTCCCGAGACAGGGGCTATGAGACCCAGTACTTC CASSRDRGYETQYF
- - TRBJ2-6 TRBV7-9 TGTGCCAGCAGCTTAGTCGGTGACGGGGCCAACGTCCTGACTTTC CASSLVGDGANVLTF
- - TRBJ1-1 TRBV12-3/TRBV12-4 TGTGCCAACGGAATAAAAACGAACACTGAAGCTTTCTTT CANGIKTNTEAFF
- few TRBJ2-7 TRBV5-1 TGCGCCAGCAGCTTGACCACTGGGGCAGGGGGGAACGAGCAGTACTTC CASSLTTGAGGNEQYF
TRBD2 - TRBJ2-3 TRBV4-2 TGTGCCAGCAGCCAAGAGTCTAGCGGGAGGGCCGACACAGATACGCAGTATTTT CASSQESSGRADTDTQYF
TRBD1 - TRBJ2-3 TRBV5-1 TGCGTCAGCAGCTTGGTACAGGGGCGCACAGATACGCAGTATTTT CVSSLVQGRTDTQYF
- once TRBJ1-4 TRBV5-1 TGCGCCAGCAGCTTGGGGCGACCCGATGAAAAACTGTTTTTT CASSLGRPDEKLFF
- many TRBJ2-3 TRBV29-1 TGCAGCGTTGAAAGCGTAGATACGCAGTATTTT CSVESVDTQYF
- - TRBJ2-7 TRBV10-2 TGCGCCAACAGTGAAGAGATTGGCTACGAGCAGTACTTC CANSEEIGYEQYF
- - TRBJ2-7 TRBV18 TGTGCCAGCTCAAGACCCGAAAGAAGGGACGGCGAGCAGTACTTC CASSRPERRDGEQYF
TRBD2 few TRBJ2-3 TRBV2 TGTGCCAGCAATCGACTAGCGGGAGGCCGCGGGGGCCCAGATACGCAGTATTTT CASNRLAGGRGGPDTQYF